The present T cell receptor beta chain was sequenced within a study of OX40 agonist ivuxolimab in advanced cancers. Overall study: Mean age about 60 years, range roughly 23 to 79; approximately 83% male. People who had prior anti-PD-1, anti-PD-L1 or anti-CTLA-4 therapy could take part, and 35% to 50% had some.

Overall study results and limits: Dosing at 0.1 to 3.0 mg/kg was accompanied by clonal expansion of CD4+ and CD8+ blood T cells by week 6.

Only in-frame clones appear in the TCRdb table, and some are missing; sequencing was by immunoSEQ multiplex PCR. The repertoire holds 15,000 to 20,000 clones, with approximately 83% as singletons. The sample holds a few counts of this clone. Its antigen is as yet unknown. This CDR3 contains 15 residues. The V end was cut by 0 bases, the J end by 2 bases, with 8 bases between. The V gene's germline CDR1 is SGDLS and CDR2 YYNGEE. The chain has TRBV9 and TRBJ2-2, with D possibly TRBD1 on 5 matching bases. This TCR derives from an adult with an advanced solid tumor such as melanoma, head and neck, liver or kidney cancer. This specimen was CD4+ or CD8+ T cells sorted from blood, taken in a trial of the OX40 agonist ivuxolimab. The CDR3 DNA is TGTGCCAGCAGCGTAGCAGGGCTAAACACCGGGGAGCTGTTTTTT. Residues: CASSVAGLNTGELFF.